Each of the 21 T cell receptor beta chains below was sequenced from the same sample in a study of Ad26.COV2.S vaccination and SARS-CoV-2 variants. The assay was immunoSEQ multiplex PCR, and TCRdb's table has in-frame clones only and misses some. This repertoire shows about 680,000 clones, roughly 90% found once; its top ten account for around 1.4%. Treatment indicated: approximately 18 received Ad26.COV2.S at low or high dose, single or two shots; a few received placebo; per-sample allocation not given. Samples analyzed were those drawn on day 63 after the first vaccine or placebo injection. The sequenced sample was peripheral blood, obtained in a trial of Ad26.COV2.S vaccine versus placebo. These receptors were taken from a person between 18 and 60 years old who received the Ad26.COV2.S COVID-19 vaccine or a placebo.

J is TRBJ2-3 and V is TRBV7-3; tentatively, D is TRBD1 or TRBD2 (5 bases each). The CDR3 loop spans 15 amino acids. The V end lost 5 bases, the J end lost 6 bases, and 18 bases lay between the germline ends. Germline CDR1 SGHTA, CDR2 FQGTGA. The CDR3 nucleotides are TGTGCCAGCAGCCGCCTGGGGGACCCGCAGGATACGCAGTATTTT. It encodes CASSRLGDPQDTQYF.

The chain combines TRBV30 with TRBJ2-7; tentative D call: TRBD1 (5 bases). V was shortened by 1 base and J by 6 bases, with 7 bases between the two germline ends. The CDR3 covers 11 residues. From germline, CDR1 is GTSNPN and CDR2 SVGIG (reference sequence). The CDR3 sequence: CAWSERGEQYF. The CDR3 bases are TGTGCCTGGAGTGAAAGGGGCGAGCAGTACTTC.

The V and J genes are TRBV9 and TRBJ2-2; D call uncertain. The CDR3 has 15 residues. Per the germline V gene, CDR1 is SGDLS and CDR2 is YYNGEE. The V end lost 4 bases, the J end lost 8 bases, and 18 bases lay between the germline ends. The CDR3 region is CASSPLEGSRGELFF. The CDR3 DNA reads as TGTGCCAGCAGCCCCTTAGAAGGGTCGCGAGGGGAGCTGTTTTTT.

This clone was seen only a few times. The V gene is TRBV6-1, the J gene TRBJ2-7; 9 nucleotides agree with TRBD1. V lost 0 bases to trimming and J lost 3 bases; unmatched junction nucleotides: 3. The germline V gene encodes CDR1 MNHNS and CDR2 SASEGT. This CDR3 is 15 amino acids long. This chain's CDR3 is CASSEATGGFYEQYF. The CDR3 DNA sequence: TGTGCCAGCAGTGAAGCAACAGGGGGCTTCTACGAGCAGTACTTC.

The chain joins TRBV6-5 to TRBJ2-7; no clear D. V gave up 6 bases and J gave up 3 bases, with 15 bases separating them. Germline loops: CDR1 MNHEY, CDR2 SVGAGI. The CDR3 sequence is 14 residues long. CDR3 residues: CASSLDGANYEQYF. The CDR3 bases are TGTGCCAGCAGCCTCGACGGAGCGAACTACGAGCAGTACTTC.

This clone has only a few counts. V usage is TRBV5-5 and J usage is TRBJ2-7; D is possibly TRBD1 (6 bases). The CDR3 loop spans 12 amino acids. Trimming left V 4 bases short and J 7 bases short, with 12 bases between. Germline lookup yields CDR1 SGHKS and CDR2 YYEKEE (reference sequence). CDR3 DNA sequence: TGTGCCAGCAGCCTCACAGGGTTTGAGCAGTACTTC. It is translated as CASSLTGFEQYF.

This chain uses TRBV12-3 or TRBV12-4 with TRBJ1-2, with D unclear. V dropped 6 bases and J dropped 7 bases, with 15 bases sitting between them. The CDR3 loop spans 13 amino acids. CDR3 loop: CASSESYRIGYTF. As DNA, the CDR3 is TGTGCCAGCAGCGAGTCCTATAGGATTGGCTACACCTTC.

The V call is TRBV27, the J call TRBJ2-1, with D perhaps TRBD2 (5 bases). Germline CDR1 MNHEY, CDR2 SMNVEV (reference sequence). With 8 bases removed from V and 3 bases from J, the gap between germline ends came to 14 bases. This CDR3 contains 14 residues. The CDR3 protein is CASQPRTFYNEQFF. CDR3 DNA: TGTGCCAGCCAGCCCAGGACTTTCTACAATGAGCAGTTCTTC.

This rearrangement joins TRBV19 to TRBJ1-4, with TRBD1 matching over 7 bases. Germline CDR1 and CDR2: LNHDA and SQIVND (reference sequence). The CDR3 contains 15 residues. Trimming at V came to 4 bases and at J to 7 bases, leaving 9 bases not matched to a gene. The CDR3 DNA reads TGTGCCAGTAGTAGGGGACAGTCTGAACGTGAAAAACTGTTTTTT. Translating it yields CASSRGQSEREKLFF.

V and J are TRBV3-1 (or the pseudogene TRBV3-2) and TRBJ2-7; D is ambiguous. The CDR3 runs to 13 residues. Germline CDR1 and CDR2: LGHDT and YNNKEL (reference sequence). Trimming left V 1 base short and J 4 bases short, with 8 bases between. The CDR3 nucleotides are TGTGCCAGCAGCCAAGTCGACGGATACGAGCAGTACTTC. Translated: CASSQVDGYEQYF.

The rearrangement joins TRBV18 to TRBJ2-2; the D is unclear. Germline CDR1 is KGHSH and CDR2 is LQKENI. This CDR3 spans 15 amino acids. Trimming shortened V by 0 bases and J by 3 bases, and 8 bases separated the two germline ends. The CDR3 sequence is CASSPPSADTGELFF. CDR3 DNA: TGTGCCAGCTCACCACCGAGCGCGGACACCGGGGAGCTGTTTTTT. Full variable domain (missing parts from reference TRBV18 and TRBJ2-2): NAGVMQNPRHLVRRRGQEARLRCSPMKGHSHVYWYRQLPEEGLKFMVYLQKENIIDESGMPKERFSAEFPKEGPSILRIQQVVRGDSAAYFCASSPPSADTGELFFGEGSRLTVL.

As for this clone: This specimen includes other DNA sequences encoding the same CDR3. The chain carries TRBV12-3 or TRBV12-4 and TRBJ1-3; no firm D call. CDR3 length equals 13 residues. The V end was cut by 8 bases, the J end by 4 bases, with 12 bases between. The CDR3 region is CASSSGSGNTIYF. CDR3 coding DNA: TGTGCCAGCTCCTCGGGGTCAGGAAACACCATATATTTT.

The V call is TRBV3-1 (or the pseudogene TRBV3-2), the J call TRBJ1-6; TRBD1 agrees at 7 bases. V gave up 3 bases and J gave up 0 bases; unmatched junction bases: 5. The CDR3 covers 17 residues. Germline-derived CDR1 and CDR2 are LGHDT and YNNKEL (reference sequence). CDR3 sequence reads: CASSQRPGGSYNSPLHF. The CDR3 DNA sequence: TGTGCCAGCAGCCAGCGGCCAGGGGGCTCCTATAATTCACCCCTCCACTTT.

V is TRBV30 and J is TRBJ1-2; the D is unclear. Trimming stripped 4 bases from V and 4 bases from J, with 16 bases between. This CDR3 comprises 14 residues. Per germline, CDR1 GTSNPN and CDR2 SVGIG (reference sequence). This CDR3 reads CAWNGYSGSYGYTF. The CDR3, as DNA: TGTGCCTGGAATGGTTACAGCGGGAGCTATGGCTACACCTTC.

V gene TRBV19 combines with J gene TRBJ1-5; D call uncertain. The CDR3 runs 17 residues. From germline, CDR1 is LNHDA and CDR2 SQIVND (reference sequence). The V end was cut by 4 bases, the J end by 1 base, with 17 bases between. The CDR3 nucleotides read TGTGCCAGTAGTACTCGCCCCTCGGGGTTGAGCAATCAGCCCCAGCATTTT. It specifies CASSTRPSGLSNQPQHF.

The V gene is TRBV2, the J gene TRBJ2-1; 10 positions match TRBD2. Germline V lookup: CDR1 SNHLY, CDR2 FYNNEI. The CDR3 totals 15 residues. The junction had 8 bases not matched to a gene; V was cut back by 6 bases and J by 6 bases. The CDR3 loop reads CASREHGTSVNEQFF. The CDR3 nucleotides are TGTGCCAGCAGAGAACACGGGACTAGCGTCAATGAGCAGTTCTTC.

The CDR3 nucleotides are TGTGCCACCAGTGATTTGGAGGGCGAGCAGTACTTC. Protein sequence: CATSDLEGEQYF. The chain carries TRBV24-1 and TRBJ2-7, with D possibly being TRBD2 (5 bases). V was trimmed by 0 bases and J by 6 bases, leaving 5 bases between them. Germline V gene data show CDR1 as KGHDR and CDR2 as SFDVKD. The CDR3 contains 12 residues.

This rearrangement joins TRBV11-1 to TRBJ1-4, with D maybe TRBD1 (5 bases). The germline V gene encodes CDR1 SGHAT and CDR2 FQDESV (reference sequence). Deletions cut 4 bases from V and 0 bases from J, with 12 bases between. This CDR3 spans 16 amino acids. Written as DNA, the CDR3 is TGTGCCAGCAGCTCGGGGGAGCGATCAACTAATGAAAAACTGTTTTTT. Translating it yields CASSSGERSTNEKLFF.

To note about this clone: The same CDR3 is also encoded by other DNA sequences in this sample. The chain has TRBV30 and TRBJ1-1; no reliable D call. Per the germline V gene, CDR1 is GTSNPN and CDR2 is SVGIG (reference sequence). The CDR3 is 12 residues long. V dropped 2 bases and J dropped 0 bases, with 4 bases sitting between them. CDR3 DNA sequence: TGTGCCTGGAGTCGTTTGAACACTGAAGCTTTCTTT. Protein product: CAWSRLNTEAFF.

The rearrangement links TRBV19 to TRBJ2-7, with no clear D. The CDR3 has 14 amino acids. V lost 3 bases, J lost 2 bases, and 11 bases lay in between. Looked up from germline, CDR1 is LNHDA and CDR2 is SQIVND (reference sequence). CDR3: CASSIGDLTYEQYF. CDR3 sequence (DNA): TGTGCCAGTAGTATTGGAGACTTAACCTACGAGCAGTACTTC.

This chain uses TRBV25-1 with TRBJ1-6, with no clear D. CDR1 and CDR2 (germline): MGHDK, SYGVNS. Trimming pared 4 bases from V and 3 bases from J, leaving 19 bases between. The CDR3 has 18 residues. The DNA of the CDR3 is TGTGCCAGCAGTGTCGGTACGACCATCGGGTACTATAATTCACCCCTCCACTTT. It specifies CASSVGTTIGYYNSPLHF.